The 27 T cell receptor beta chains given below trace back to one sample, sequenced in a study of T cells after somatic rescue of genetic block. Profiling relied on immunoSEQ multiplex PCR, and the TCRdb table lists in-frame clones only, not all of them. The top ten hold about 2.7% of the sample, which has 55,000 to 75,000 clones, 85% to 95% seen once. The specimen was peripheral blood mononuclear cells (PBMCs). The receptors derive from a man aged 35 to 55.

This clone was recorded once. CDR3 region: CASRPPAGVVGQPQHF. Here the CDR3 DNA reads TGTGCCAGCAGGCCCCCTGCCGGGGTGGTCGGTCAGCCCCAGCATTTT. The J gene is TRBJ1-5, the V gene TRBV28; D unresolved. The CDR3 spans 16 residues. The V end was cut by 6 bases, the J end by 6 bases, with 21 bases between. In germline, CDR1 is MDHEN, CDR2 SYDVKM. Combining the CDR3 with reference TRBV28 and TRBJ1-5 gives the whole variable domain DVKVTQSSRYLVKRTGEKVFLECVQDMDHENMFWYRQDPGLGLRLIYFSYDVKMKEKGDIPEGYSVSREKKERFSLILESASTNQTSMYLCASRPPAGVVGQPQHFGDGTRLSIL.

The chain has TRBV9 and TRBJ2-5; 9 bases are a match to TRBD2. Per the germline V gene, CDR1 is SGDLS and CDR2 is YYNGEE. J gave up 2 bases and V 0 bases, and 2 bases lay outside the gene matches. The CDR3 extends over 15 amino acids. CDR3 residues: CASSVGGRAQETQYF. CDR3 in DNA: TGTGCCAGCAGCGTAGGCGGGAGGGCACAAGAGACCCAGTACTTC.

The rearrangement joins TRBV21-1 to TRBJ1-5; the table's D gene call, TRBD1, was not cross checked with the DNA. TRBV21-1 is a recognized pseudogene. This CDR3 is 20 amino acids long. This chain's CDR3 is CASSKSVGNRGPVSNQPQHF. In DNA form, the CDR3 reads TGTGCCAGCAGCAAAAGCGTGGGGAACAGGGGCCCGGTTAGCAATCAGCCCCAGCATTTT.

The rearrangement links TRBV5-1 to TRBJ2-7; 11 bases map to TRBD2. The CDR3 spans 15 residues. Germline CDR1 SGHRS, CDR2 YFSETQ. Trimming cost V 4 bases and J 3 bases; bases outside gene matches: 6. DNA of the CDR3: TGCGCCAGCAGCACTAGCGGGGGAATGAACTACGAGCAGTACTTC. Its protein is CASSTSGGMNYEQYF.

The chain is built from TRBV27 and TRBJ1-6; D is uncertain. V dropped 4 bases and J dropped 10 bases, with 14 bases sitting between them. The CDR3 loop spans 14 amino acids. Per the germline V gene, CDR1 is MNHEY and CDR2 is SMNVEV (reference sequence). The CDR3 DNA follows: TGTGCCAGCAGTTCTCGGGCCGGGGTATCACCCCTCCACTTT. Its translation is CASSSRAGVSPLHF.

The rearrangement uses TRBV20-1 and TRBJ2-1; D not certain. Germline V gene lookup returns CDR1 DFQATT and CDR2 SNEGSKA (reference sequence). This CDR3 has 11 residues. V was trimmed by 4 bases and J by 5 bases, leaving 6 bases between them. DNA for the CDR3: TGCAGTGCTAAGCAAAACAATGAGCAGTTCTTC. As protein: CSAKQNNEQFF.

This clone was recorded only once. The chain carries TRBV5-1 and TRBJ2-3, with TRBD1 matching 8 bases. Germline V lookup: CDR1 SGHRS, CDR2 YFSETQ. The CDR3 is made up of 16 amino acids. The V gene end was trimmed by 4 bases and the J gene end by 3 bases; junction bases not matched to a gene: 10. CDR3 protein: CASSRVGTGTTDTQYF. As DNA, the CDR3 is TGCGCCAGCAGCCGTGTTGGGACAGGAACAACAGATACGCAGTATTTT.

This chain joins TRBV7-8 and TRBJ1-3; 8 positions agree with TRBD1. This CDR3 is 15 amino acids long. Germline V lookup: CDR1 SGHVS, CDR2 FQNEAQ. The V and J ends lost 3 bases and 0 bases, in that order; junction bases with no gene match: 1. The CDR3 protein is CASSLGQASGNTIYF. Written as DNA, the CDR3 is TGTGCCAGCAGCTTGGGACAGGCCTCTGGAAACACCATATATTTT. Combining the CDR3 with reference TRBV7-8 and TRBJ1-3 gives the whole variable domain GAGVSQSPRYKVAKRGQDVALRCDPISGHVSLFWYQQALGQGPEFLTYFQNEAQLDKSGLPSDRFFAERPEGSVSTLKIQRTQQEDSAVYLCASSLGQASGNTIYFGEGSWLTVV.

CDR3 coding DNA: TGTGCCAGCAGTTCCGGGACAGGTTGGGAGCAGTACTTC. Amino acid sequence: CASSSGTGWEQYF. The chain joins TRBV6-1 to TRBJ2-7; 8 nucleotides match TRBD1. Germline CDR1 is MNHNS and CDR2 is SASEGT. This CDR3 has 13 residues. V gave up 5 bases and J gave up 7 bases; unmatched junction bases: 7.

This clone was observed once. The V call is TRBV7-9, the J call TRBJ2-7, with 8 bases fitting TRBD1. This CDR3 comprises 18 residues. Losses at the gene ends were 5 bases for V and 0 bases for J; bases not matched to a gene: 15. From germline, CDR1 is SEHNR and CDR2 FQNEAQ (reference sequence). CDR3 sequence reads: CASSHTKGQGYSSYEQYF. CDR3 coding DNA: TGTGCCAGCAGCCACACAAAAGGACAGGGCTATAGCTCCTACGAGCAGTACTTC. Supplemented by reference TRBV7-9 and TRBJ2-7, the full variable domain reads DTGVSQNPRHKITKRGQNVTFRCDPISEHNRLYWYRQTLGQGPEFLTYFQNEAQLEKSRLLSDRFSAERPKGSFSTLEIQRTEQGDSAMYLCASSHTKGQGYSSYEQYFGPGTRLTVT.

This rearrangement joins TRBV5-1 to TRBJ2-5; 8 bases are shared with TRBD2. The CDR3 sequence is 14 residues long. Losses at the gene ends were 6 bases for V and 5 bases for J; bases not matched to a gene: 9. Per the germline V gene, CDR1 is SGHRS and CDR2 is YFSETQ. As DNA, the CDR3 is TGCGCCAGCAACCCCGGGGGGGAGCCGGAGACCCAGTACTTC. Translating gives CASNPGGEPETQYF.

The V and J genes are TRBV11-3 and TRBJ2-1; a possible D gene is TRBD2 (5 bases). The germline V gene encodes CDR1 SGHNT and CDR2 YENEEA. The CDR3 totals 17 residues. The V end lost 1 base, the J end lost 2 bases, and 15 bases lay between the germline ends. CDR3 bases: TGTGCCAGCAGCTTAGGAGTGGCGGGCACCACCTACAATGAGCAGTTCTTC. This translates into CASSLGVAGTTYNEQFF.

V and J are TRBV11-3 and TRBJ2-7; D not certain. CDR3 length equals 14 residues. The germline V gene has CDR1 SGHNT and CDR2 YENEEA. Trimming stripped 4 bases from V and 2 bases from J, with 12 bases between. CDR3 DNA: TGTGCCAGCAGCTCCTCTAATCCCACCTACGAGCAGTACTTC. Its protein is CASSSSNPTYEQYF.

V and J are TRBV6-5 and TRBJ2-2; 10 bases match TRBD1. This CDR3 spans 14 amino acids. V trimming: 8 bases; J trimming: 6 bases; junction bases outside the gene matches: 6. Germline assignment: CDR1 MNHEY and CDR2 SVGAGI. CDR3 DNA: TGTGCCAGCCGCGGGACAGGGGTCCCCGGGGAGCTGTTTTTT. Translating gives CASRGTGVPGELFF.

CDR3 in amino acids: CAISEDGGTGELFF. The CDR3 DNA reads as TGTGCCATCAGTGAGGATGGGGGCACCGGGGAGCTGTTTTTT. The chain joins TRBV10-3 to TRBJ2-2, with D perhaps given as TRBD1 or TRBD2 (5 bases each). The germline CDR1 and CDR2 sequences are ENHRY and SYGVKD. Trimming stripped 2 bases from V and 4 bases from J, with 8 bases between. The CDR3 is 14 amino acids.

This clone is a singleton in its sample. The CDR3 reads CASSTETYEQYF. CDR3 DNA: TGTGCCAGCTCAACTGAAACCTACGAGCAGTACTTC. This sequence joins TRBV18 and TRBJ2-7; D is unresolved. This CDR3 has 12 amino acids. Germline V gene lookup returns CDR1 KGHSH and CDR2 LQKENI. Trimming removed 5 bases from V and 2 bases from J, with 7 bases in between.

The chain joins TRBV5-4 to TRBJ2-1; D is uncertain. With 0 bases removed from V and 2 bases from J, the gap between germline ends came to 6 bases. Germline V gene data show CDR1 as SGHNT and CDR2 as YYREEE (reference sequence). The CDR3 totals 14 residues. The CDR3 reads CASSLAITYNEQFF. As DNA, the CDR3 is TGTGCCAGCAGCTTGGCCATTACCTACAATGAGCAGTTCTTC.

Concerning this clone itself: The junction does not match germline at one end; this may be a read error. The V call is TRBV4-1, the J call TRBJ1-4; D is uncertain. Germline CDR1 is MGHRA and CDR2 is YSYEKL. This CDR3 is 13 amino acids long. DNA for the CDR3: TGCGCCAGCAACCAAGTCCGAGGTGAAAAACTGTTTTTT. This encodes CASNQVRGEKLFF.

The table lists this clone with a count of one. The chain joins TRBV6-5 to TRBJ1-5; 7 bases agree with TRBD1. V was clipped by 5 bases and J by 6 bases; unmatched bases: 4. Germline CDR1 MNHEY, CDR2 SVGAGI. The CDR3 is 13 amino acids. The CDR3 sequence: CASSKTGFQPQHF. The CDR3 nucleotides are TGTGCCAGCAGTAAGACAGGGTTTCAGCCCCAGCATTTT.

This CDR3 reads CASLEGLAGGPSGELFF. The CDR3 bases are TGTGCCAGCCTAGAAGGACTAGCGGGAGGCCCCTCCGGGGAGCTGTTTTTT. The chain employs TRBV2 and TRBJ2-2, with 14 bases aligning to TRBD2. V lost 8 bases, J lost 6 bases, and 11 bases stayed unmatched. Looked up from germline, CDR1 is SNHLY and CDR2 is FYNNEI. The CDR3 extends over 17 amino acids.

The chain has TRBV5-1 and TRBJ2-7; D ambiguous. The CDR3 consists of 17 residues. The V gene's germline CDR1 is SGHRS and CDR2 YFSETQ. Trimming cost V 0 bases and J 3 bases, with 19 bases left between them. The CDR3 DNA is TGCGCCAGCAGCTTGGAAGGCGGATCAACCCTAATCTACGAGCAGTACTTC. It specifies CASSLEGGSTLIYEQYF.

The rearrangement uses TRBV10-2 and TRBJ1-2; 10 positions match TRBD1. This CDR3 region has 14 residues. Looked up from germline, CDR1 is WSHSY and CDR2 is SAAADI. Trimming took 7 bases from V and 6 from J; bases not matched to a gene: 8. CDR3 in DNA: TGCGCCAGCACTCCGGGACAGGGGATAGATGGCTACACCTTC. As protein: CASTPGQGIDGYTF.

The chain combines TRBV15 with TRBJ2-3, with 7 bases fitting TRBD1. The CDR3 is made up of 17 amino acids. V dropped 0 bases and J dropped 6; count of bases not matched to a gene: 12. Germline CDR1 is LNHNV and CDR2 is YYDKDF (reference sequence). The CDR3 is CATSRDEFGDSKDTQYF. CDR3 sequence (DNA): TGTGCCACCAGCAGAGATGAATTCGGGGACAGCAAGGATACGCAGTATTTT.

V and J are TRBV4-2 and TRBJ1-1; D is unclear. Trimming pared 3 bases from V and 1 base from J, leaving 9 bases between. CDR3 length: 14 amino acids. The germline CDR1 and CDR2 sequences are LGHNA and YNFKEQ. The CDR3 loop is CASSHVGKNTEAFF. The CDR3 region has the DNA TGTGCCAGCAGCCATGTTGGGAAGAACACTGAAGCTTTCTTT.

CDR3 DNA: TGTGCCAGTAGCCCCTATGGGACAGGGGGAGGAGAGACCCAGTACTTC. Its translation is CASSPYGTGGGETQYF. The V call is TRBV19, the J call TRBJ2-5; 11 positions agree with TRBD1. Germline V lookup: CDR1 LNHDA, CDR2 SQIVND (reference sequence). There are 16 residues in the CDR3. V lost 6 bases, J lost 4 bases, and 10 bases stayed unmatched.

The V and J genes are TRBV10-3 and TRBJ2-7; possibly TRBD1 for D (7 bases). Trimming stripped 2 bases from V and 4 bases from J, with 12 bases between. Germline V gives CDR1 ENHRY, CDR2 SYGVKD. CDR3 length: 14 residues. DNA of the CDR3: TGTGCCATCAGTGAGGCGGGACAGATGTACGAGCAGTACTTC. Translating gives CAISEAGQMYEQYF.

This sequence joins TRBV7-9 and TRBJ2-3; 12 positions match TRBD2. This CDR3 has 18 residues. V dropped 1 base and J dropped 0; count of bases not matched to a gene: 5. Germline lookup yields CDR1 SEHNR and CDR2 FQNEAQ (reference sequence). Here the CDR3 reads CASSLGLAGAMSTDTQYF. The CDR3 DNA reads as TGTGCCAGCAGCTTAGGACTAGCGGGAGCTATGAGCACAGATACGCAGTATTTT.